The next 20 T cell receptor beta chains were all read from a single sample in a study of molecular identifiers for immune sequencing clone quantification. TCRdb re-called the PCR reads through MiXCR, storing one row per CDR3 protein. The sample consists of about 100,000 distinct CDR3 sequences, under 40% of them appearing once. The sample consisted of naive CD8+ T cells from blood, with Jurkat cell RNA spiked in. The subset is: FACS-sorted CD8+CD4-CCR7+CD45RA+ naive T cells. The receptors were gathered from a human donor in good health. Some libraries in this study had Jurkat cell RNA spiked in.

J is TRBJ2-5 and V is TRBV6-5; D might be TRBD1 or TRBD2, each matching 6 bases. Germline-derived CDR1 and CDR2 are MNHEY and SVGAGI. This CDR3 contains 15 residues. Trimming shortened V by 0 bases and J by 5 bases, and 13 bases separated the two germline ends. The CDR3: CASSYSRGVGETQYF. The CDR3 bases are TGTGCCAGCAGTTACTCAAGGGGGGTCGGGGAGACCCAGTACTTC.

Regarding this clonotype: A clone one base away is much larger, so this may be a read error. J is TRBJ1-1 and V is TRBV28; D gene uncertain. The CDR3 is 15 amino acids. Germline V CDR1 and CDR2: MDHEN, SYDVKM. Trimming removed 6 bases at V and 6 bases at J, with 20 bases between. CDR3 bases: TGTGCCAGCAGCTCCCCCTCCGACGGATACGCTGAAGCTTTCTTT. Its translation: CASSSPSDGYAEAFF.

With respect to this clonotype: The junction differs from germline at one of its ends, possibly a read error. This sequence joins TRBV10-3 and TRBJ2-2; D might be TRBD2 (6 bases). This CDR3 is built from 15 residues. CDR1 is ENHRY and CDR2 is SYGVKD in the germline V gene. CDR3: CAISPARENTGELYF. The CDR3 coding sequence is TGTGCCATCAGCCCAGCCCGGGAGAACACCGGCGAGCTGTATTTT.

CDR3 DNA: TGTGCCAGCAGCTTGGGACACCCTGTCTTTTACAATGAGCAGTTCTTC. Protein: CASSLGHPVFYNEQFF. This chain joins TRBV5-5 and TRBJ2-1; D call uncertain. Germline CDR1 is SGHKS and CDR2 is YYEKEE (reference sequence). Between the trimmed V and J ends, which lost 0 bases and 4 bases, there was a span of 14 bases. The CDR3 contains 16 residues. Full variable domain (remainder filled in from reference TRBV5-5 and TRBJ2-1): DAGVTQSPTHLIKTRGQQVTLRCSPISGHKSVSWYQQVLGQGPQFIFQYYEKEERGRGNFPDRFSARQFPNYSSELNVNALLLGDSALYLCASSLGHPVFYNEQFFGPGTRLTVL.

In the case of this clonotype: One end of the junction does not line up with germline, which may come from a read error. The chain employs TRBV6-5 and TRBJ2-7; the D is unclear. CDR1 MNHEY and CDR2 SVGAGI come from the germline V gene. The CDR3 is 16 amino acids. The CDR3 reads CASSYSGYVGGYELYF. Here the CDR3 DNA reads TGTGCCAGCAGTTACTCGGGGTACGTTGGTGGGTACGAGCTGTACTTC.

This clonotype is a singleton in its sample. An end of the junction differs from the germline gene, which may be a read error. The chain couples TRBV6-1 to TRBJ2-1; 8 nucleotides line up with TRBD2. Germline CDR1 MNHNS, CDR2 SASEGT. The CDR3 contains 16 residues. As DNA, the CDR3 is TGTGCCAGCTGTGAAGTCGTTAGCGGGACGGACAATGAGCAGTTCTTC. Translated, it gives CASCEVVSGTDNEQFF.

The CDR3 sequence is CASSLRGLAGYEQFF. The CDR3 bases are TGTGCCAGCAGTTTAAGAGGACTAGCGGGATATGAGCAGTTCTTC. The V and J genes are TRBV28 and TRBJ2-1, with 12 bases identical to TRBD2. Trimming cost V 2 bases and J 8 bases; bases outside gene matches: 4. CDR3 size: 15 residues. Germline CDR1 and CDR2: MDHEN and SYDVKM.

For this clonotype: A read error is possible here, since a much larger clone lies one base away. The CDR3 ends on some other residue instead of the conserved phenylalanine or tryptophan, so this is likely a read error. The chain employs TRBV7-9 and TRBJ2-3, with D perhaps TRBD2 (5 bases). The germline gives CDR1 SEHNR, CDR2 FQNEAQ (reference sequence). CDR3 length: 13 residues. The V end was cut by 3 bases, the J end by 3 bases, with 7 bases between. CDR3 DNA: TGTGCCAGCAGCTTGGAGCGGACAGATACGCAGTATTGT. It codes for CASSLERTDTQYC.

The rearrangement links TRBV7-8 to TRBJ2-5; 13 nucleotides agree with TRBD2. V gave up 4 bases and J gave up 3 bases; unmatched junction bases: 11. The CDR3 has 18 residues. The germline V gene has CDR1 SGHVS and CDR2 FQNEAQ. The DNA for the CDR3 is TGTGCCAGCAGCTCTCGAACACCCGGGACTAGCGGGAAAGAGACCCAGTACTTC. Encoded protein: CASSSRTPGTSGKETQYF.

In this sample, this clonotype turned up many times. This chain joins TRBV7-8 and TRBJ2-7, with 13 bases fitting TRBD2. The CDR3 extends over 15 amino acids. Germline loops: CDR1 SGHVS, CDR2 FQNEAQ. The V segment lost 5 bases and the J segment 2 bases; nucleotides outside the gene matches: 3. The CDR3 DNA sequence: TGTGCCAGCAGCCCGGGACTAGCGGGAACCTACGAGCAGTACTTC. This sequence encodes CASSPGLAGTYEQYF.

A few counts support this clonotype. The chain is built from TRBV7-8 and TRBJ1-4, with D possibly being TRBD1 (5 bases). CDR3 length: 15 residues. Per germline, CDR1 SGHVS and CDR2 FQNEAQ. V lost 5 bases, J lost 6 bases, and 16 bases lay in between. The CDR3 region is CASSPMGVGDEKLFF. The DNA of the CDR3 is TGTGCCAGCAGCCCAATGGGGGTTGGGGATGAAAAACTGTTTTTT.

The chain joins TRBV19 to TRBJ2-7; 7 positions match TRBD2. Germline V gene lookup returns CDR1 LNHDA and CDR2 SQIVND (reference sequence). The CDR3 totals 12 residues. V shed 7 bases and J 3 bases; nucleotides not matched to a gene: 3. The CDR3 is CASTGGSYEQYF. As DNA, the CDR3 is TGTGCCAGTACGGGGGGAAGCTACGAGCAGTACTTC.

This clonotype was seen a few times. The J gene is TRBJ1-5, the V gene TRBV19, with D perhaps TRBD1 (6 bases). Trimming left V 7 bases short and J 0 bases short, with 13 bases between. CDR1 is LNHDA, CDR2 SQIVND, per germline (reference sequence). This CDR3 is built from 15 residues. CDR3 sequence: CASIMGAGSNQPQHF. The CDR3 nucleotides read TGTGCCAGTATTATGGGGGCGGGTAGCAATCAGCCCCAGCATTTT.

This clonotype was picked up a small number of times. The chain uses TRBV7-8 and TRBJ1-1, with 8 bases lining up with TRBD1. The V and J ends lost 5 bases and 11 bases, in that order; junction bases with no gene match: 7. The germline gives CDR1 SGHVS, CDR2 FQNEAQ. The CDR3 covers 12 residues. CDR3 coding DNA: TGTGCCAGCAGCCGGGGGACAGGAGAGGCTTTCTTT. Its protein product is CASSRGTGEAFF.

This clonotype was recorded a few times. V and J are TRBV3-2 and TRBJ1-5; the table's D call TRBD1 went unverified against the DNA. TRBV3-2 is listed as a pseudogene. The CDR3 consists of 15 residues. The CDR3: CASSQEGTKSQPQHF. The CDR3 bases are TGTGCCAGCAGCCAAGAAGGGACAAAGTCGCAGCCCCAGCATTTT.

Points on this clonotype: Just one base apart from a much larger clone, this may be a read error. This chain connects TRBV7-9 to TRBJ1-4; a possible D gene is TRBD1 (6 bases). V lost 6 bases to trimming and J lost 8 bases, with 22 bases between them. Per the germline V gene, CDR1 is SEHNR and CDR2 is FQNEAQ (reference sequence). The CDR3 sequence is 16 residues long. CDR3 DNA sequence: TGTGCCAGCAGTTTAACGCTAGGACAGTGGAGAGAAAAACTGTTTTTT. Amino acids: CASSLTLGQWREKLFF.

V is TRBV4-1 and J is TRBJ1-2, with no clear D. Germline lookup yields CDR1 MGHRA and CDR2 YSYEKL. The CDR3 is 12 amino acids. V was cut by 6 bases and J by 10 bases, with 15 bases left in between. The CDR3, as DNA: TGCGCCAGCAGGGGAGGTGGGGAAGCCTACACCTTC. Its translation is CASRGGGEAYTF.

With regard to this clonotype: Being one base from a much bigger clone, this may be a read error. The chain is built from TRBV5-3 and TRBJ2-5; no clear D. TRBV5-3 qualifies as an ORF whose function is uncertain. The germline V and J ends were trimmed by 8 bases and 3 bases, with 17 bases remaining between them. The CDR3 has 14 amino acids. The CDR3 spells CASSYGFGKETQYF. CDR3 in DNA: TGTGCCAGCAGTTACGGTTTTGGGAAAGAGACCCAGTACTTC.

This clonotype came up many times. The chain links TRBV7-9 to TRBJ2-7; a weak D match, TRBD1 (6 bases). The germline V gene encodes CDR1 SEHNR and CDR2 FQNEAQ (reference sequence). The CDR3 runs to 14 residues. The ends were cut back, 6 bases at V and 2 bases at J, with 14 bases in the middle. The CDR3 bases are TGTGCCAGCAGTCGGACAGAGACAACCTACGAGCAGTACTTC. Protein sequence: CASSRTETTYEQYF.

About this clonotype: This clone may be a read error of a much larger clone one base away. V gene TRBV9 combines with J gene TRBJ2-7, with a weak D call TRBD2 (7 bases). Per the germline V gene, CDR1 is SGDLS and CDR2 is YYNGEE. The CDR3 is made up of 15 amino acids. The DNA for the CDR3 is TGTGCCAGCGGCGTAGGGGGGGCGGGAGTCCACGAGCAGTACTTC. It codes for CASGVGGAGVHEQYF.